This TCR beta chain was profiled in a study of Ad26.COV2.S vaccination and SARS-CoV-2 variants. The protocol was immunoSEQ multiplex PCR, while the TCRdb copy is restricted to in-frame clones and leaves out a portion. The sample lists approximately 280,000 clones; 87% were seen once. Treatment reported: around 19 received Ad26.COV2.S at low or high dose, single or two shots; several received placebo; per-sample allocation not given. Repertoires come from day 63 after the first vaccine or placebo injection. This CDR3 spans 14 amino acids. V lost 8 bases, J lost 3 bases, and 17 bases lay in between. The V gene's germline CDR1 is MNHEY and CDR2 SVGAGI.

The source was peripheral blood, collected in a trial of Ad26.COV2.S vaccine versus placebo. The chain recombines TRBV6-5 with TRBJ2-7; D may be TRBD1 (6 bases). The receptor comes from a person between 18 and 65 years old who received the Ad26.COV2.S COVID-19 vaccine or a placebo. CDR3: CASARDTDLYEQYF. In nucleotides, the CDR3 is TGTGCCAGCGCCCGGGACACGGATCTCTACGAGCAGTACTTC.